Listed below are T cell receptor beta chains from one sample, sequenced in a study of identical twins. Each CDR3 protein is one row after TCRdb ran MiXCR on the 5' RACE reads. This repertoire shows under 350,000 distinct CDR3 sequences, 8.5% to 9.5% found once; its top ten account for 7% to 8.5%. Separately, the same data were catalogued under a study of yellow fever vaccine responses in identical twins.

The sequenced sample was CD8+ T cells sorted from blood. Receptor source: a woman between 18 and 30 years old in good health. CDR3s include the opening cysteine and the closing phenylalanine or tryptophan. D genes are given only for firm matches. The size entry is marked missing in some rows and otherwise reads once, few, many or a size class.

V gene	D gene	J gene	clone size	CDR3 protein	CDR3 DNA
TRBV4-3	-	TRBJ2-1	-	CASSRGARDNEQFF	TGCGCCAGCAGCCGCGGGGCGAGGGACAATGAGCAGTTCTTC
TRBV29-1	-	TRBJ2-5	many	CSVEHRGGETQYF	TGCAGCGTTGAGCACAGGGGGGGAGAGACCCAGTACTTC
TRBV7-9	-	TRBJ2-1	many	CASSLEGSDNEQFF	TGTGCCAGCAGCTTAGAAGGGTCCGACAATGAGCAGTTCTTC
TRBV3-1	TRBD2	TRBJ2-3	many	CASSATTILLAEDTDTQYF	TGTGCCAGCAGCGCAACCACGATACTACTAGCGGAGGACACAGATACGCAGTATTTT
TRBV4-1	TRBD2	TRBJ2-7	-	CASSSGTSGRAYEQYF	TGCGCCAGCAGCTCCGGGACTAGCGGCCGGGCCTACGAGCAGTACTTC
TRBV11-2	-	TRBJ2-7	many	CASSLVSSQDTYEQYF	TGTGCCAGCAGCTTAGTGTCCTCCCAGGATACCTACGAGCAGTACTTC
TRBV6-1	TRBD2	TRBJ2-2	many	CASSPPPWTSGTGELFF	TGTGCCAGCAGTCCCCCCCCGTGGACTAGCGGAACCGGGGAGCTGTTTTTT
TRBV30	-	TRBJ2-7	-	CAWSVTGTGYEQYF	TGTGCCTGGAGTGTGACCGGGACGGGCTACGAGCAGTACTTC
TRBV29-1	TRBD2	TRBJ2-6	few	CSVEAGDSGVSSGANVLTF	TGCAGCGTTGAAGCGGGAGATAGCGGGGTCTCCTCTGGGGCCAACGTCCTGACTTTC
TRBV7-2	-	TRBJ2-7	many	CASSQNTAYEQYF	TGTGCCAGCAGCCAAAATACGGCCTACGAGCAGTACTTC
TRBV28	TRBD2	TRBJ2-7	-	CASTGLAGGIYEQYF	TGTGCCAGCACTGGGCTAGCGGGAGGTATCTACGAGCAGTACTTC
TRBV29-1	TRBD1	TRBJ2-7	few	CSAQTGSNPYEQYF	TGCAGCGCCCAGACAGGGTCCAATCCCTACGAGCAGTACTTC
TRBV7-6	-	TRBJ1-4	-	CASSPLTNEKLFF	TGTGCCAGCAGCCCATTAACTAATGAAAAACTGTTTTTT
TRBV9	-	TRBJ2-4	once	CASSVEGGVSIQYF	TGTGCCAGCAGCGTAGAAGGGGGTGTGAGCATTCAGTACTTC
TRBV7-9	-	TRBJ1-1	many	CASSPRTDSEAFF	TGTGCCAGCAGCCCCAGGACAGACTCTGAAGCTTTCTTT
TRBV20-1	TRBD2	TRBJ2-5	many	CSARAGLASETQYF	TGCAGTGCTAGAGCGGGACTAGCATCTGAGACCCAGTACTTC
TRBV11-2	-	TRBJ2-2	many	CASSLVQGTGELFF	TGTGCCAGCAGCTTAGTGCAGGGAACCGGGGAGCTGTTTTTT
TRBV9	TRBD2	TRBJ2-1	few	CASSGVAGSSYNEQFF	TGTGCCAGCAGCGGGGTAGCGGGGAGCTCCTACAATGAGCAGTTCTTC
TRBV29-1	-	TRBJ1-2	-	CSAVLLVNYGYTF	TGCAGCGCAGTTCTACTAGTGAACTATGGCTACACCTTC
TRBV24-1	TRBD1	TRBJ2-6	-	CAAGQGLPSSGANVLTF	TGTGCCGCCGGACAGGGTCTGCCTAGCTCTGGGGCCAACGTCCTGACTTTC
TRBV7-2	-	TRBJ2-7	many	CASSFWSGGVYEQYF	TGTGCCAGCAGCTTCTGGTCTGGCGGGGTCTACGAGCAGTACTTC
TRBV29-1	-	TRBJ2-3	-	CSVVGGQTSTDTQYF	TGCAGCGTTGTCGGCGGCCAGACTAGCACAGATACGCAGTATTTT
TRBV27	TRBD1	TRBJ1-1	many	CASSSLTGGTEAFF	TGTGCCAGCAGCTCCCTTACAGGGGGCACTGAAGCTTTCTTT
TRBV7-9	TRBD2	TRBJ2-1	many	CASRGSGSGEQFF	TGTGCCAGCCGGGGTAGCGGGTCCGGTGAGCAGTTCTTC
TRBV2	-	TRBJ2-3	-	CASSEALVGASTDTQYF	TGTGCCAGCAGTGAAGCGCTCGTGGGGGCCAGCACAGATACGCAGTATTTT
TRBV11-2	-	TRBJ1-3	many	CASSLLGESGNTIYF	TGTGCCAGCAGCTTGCTGGGGGAATCTGGAAACACCATATATTTT
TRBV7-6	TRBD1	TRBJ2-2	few	CASSPPSETGDTGELFF	TGTGCCAGCAGCCCCCCATCCGAGACAGGGGACACCGGGGAGCTGTTTTTT
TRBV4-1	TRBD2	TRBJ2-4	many	CASSQESPGTSGLFFKNIQYF	TGCGCCAGCAGCCAAGAATCCCCAGGGACTAGCGGACTCTTCTTCAAAAACATTCAGTACTTC
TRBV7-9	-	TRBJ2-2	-	CASLFGGELFF	TGTGCCAGCCTATTCGGCGGGGAGCTGTTTTTT
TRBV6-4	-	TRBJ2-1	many	CASSEEGSALYNEQFF	TGTGCCAGCAGTGAAGAAGGTAGCGCCCTTTACAATGAGCAGTTCTTC
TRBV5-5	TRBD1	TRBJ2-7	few	CASRRPGPGGSYEQYF	TGTGCCAGCAGGCGTCCGGGACCAGGGGGATCCTACGAGCAGTACTTC
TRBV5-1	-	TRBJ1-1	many	CASSLVPGGGSEAFF	TGCGCCAGCAGCTTGGTCCCCGGGGGGGGCTCTGAAGCTTTCTTT
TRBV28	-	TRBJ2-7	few	CASSGGGNEQYF	TGTGCCAGCAGTGGAGGGGGAAACGAGCAGTACTTC
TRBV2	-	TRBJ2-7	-	CASSSGRVAYEQYF	TGTGCCAGCAGTAGCGGCAGGGTTGCGTACGAGCAGTACTTC
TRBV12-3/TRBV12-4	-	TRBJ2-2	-	CASSLWLDLTGELFF	TGTGCCAGCAGTTTATGGCTAGATTTGACCGGGGAGCTGTTTTTT
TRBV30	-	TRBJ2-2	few	CAWSVAGGTNGELFF	TGTGCCTGGAGTGTGGCAGGGGGGACCAACGGGGAGCTGTTTTTT
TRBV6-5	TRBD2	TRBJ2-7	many	CASSYGTTYEQYF	TGTGCCAGCAGTTACGGGACTACCTACGAGCAGTACTTC
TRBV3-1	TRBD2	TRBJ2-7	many	CASSDESSGEPYF	TGTGCCAGCAGCGATGAATCTAGCGGGGAGCCGTACTTC
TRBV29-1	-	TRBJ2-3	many	CSVVSSGQYF	TGCAGCGTTGTAAGTTCGGGGCAGTATTTT
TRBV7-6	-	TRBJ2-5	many	CASSLAISQETQYF	TGTGCCAGCAGCTTAGCGATTAGTCAAGAGACCCAGTACTTC
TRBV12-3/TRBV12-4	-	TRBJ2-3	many	CASSFGGGTDTQYF	TGTGCCAGCAGTTTCGGAGGGGGCACAGATACGCAGTATTTT
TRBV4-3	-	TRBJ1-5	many	CASSLGQTNQPQHF	TGCGCCAGCAGCCTTGGACAGACAAATCAGCCCCAGCATTTT
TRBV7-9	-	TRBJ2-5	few	CASSILTAVQGETQYF	TGTGCCAGCAGCATCCTCACGGCAGTCCAAGGGGAGACCCAGTACTTC
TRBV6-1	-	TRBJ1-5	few	CASSEGPFNQPQHF	TGTGCCAGCAGTGAAGGACCGTTCAATCAGCCCCAGCATTTT
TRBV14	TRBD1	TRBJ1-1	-	CASSRGTGLQETEAFF	TGTGCCAGCAGCCGCGGGACAGGGCTCCAGGAGACTGAAGCTTTCTTT
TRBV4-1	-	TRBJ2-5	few	CASSQDLGAETQYF	TGCGCCAGCAGCCAAGATTTAGGGGCAGAGACCCAGTACTTC